This entry concerns a single T cell receptor (beta chain). Its antigen is unknown. Per-base quality was not reported, and no clone a single base away is much larger than it. Library construction relied on the immunoSEQ multiplex PCR assay. A mixture of 60 forward primers for TCR Vbeta segments and 13 reverse primers for TCR Jbeta segments was used in the multiplex PCR. The CDR3 region of rearranged TCR beta genes was amplified from genomic DNA by a multiplex PCR assay. The amplified TCR beta libraries were sequenced on the Illumina HiSeq System as 87-base-pair reads. The original methods were these. In a later analysis, tens of millions of unique TCR beta chains were counted across the 500 to 850 repertoires, and approximately 11 million of these chains were shared by at least two donors. A nearest-neighbor algorithm error-corrected the raw reads and collapsed the reads into unique sequences, merging closely related sequences to remove PCR and sequencing errors. CDR3 sequences were aligned to IMGT reference sequences to assign V, D and J gene segments. For a sequence to be retained, a match of at least six nucleotides to both a V gene segment and a J gene segment was required. Rearrangements were called productive when the CDR3 lacked stop codons and stayed in frame with V and J; all others were non-productive. CDR3 was defined by IMGT convention, running from the second conserved V-encoded cysteine to the conserved J-encoded phenylalanine. The earlier analysis of fewer than 700 of the donors excluded sequences that lacked an unambiguous match to a single V gene segment. In an earlier analysis of about 590 of the donors, a V segment was called functional when productive rearrangements were above 56.7%, and segregating when the standard deviation between donors exceeded 5%. A statistical classification framework was built for diagnosing cytomegalovirus status from the catalog of TCR beta chain sequences. A later analysis assigned V and J genes by comparing TCR nucleotide sequences with IMGT/GENE-DB human TR gene sequences. Using the TCRdist pipeline, a later analysis assigned CDR3 sequences along with most-parsimonious VDJ recombination scenarios. In a later analysis, every TCR beta chain was defined by the combination of its CDR3 amino acid sequence and its V-gene family, and reads without a unique V-gene family were dropped. A later analysis removed 550 to 650 highly shared, low-generation-probability nucleotide sequences to deal with suspected cross-contamination and a sequencing artifact. In a later analysis, a clonal expansion index for each public chain was calculated from normalized within-repertoire ranks of inferred template counts. Generation probabilities in a later analysis came from a VDJ recombination model fitted to out-of-frame rearrangements, and those results were checked against IGoR. In a later analysis, TCR-TCR, TCR-HLA and TCR-CMV co-occurrence was scored with hypergeometric tests, and a repertoire-size bias correction was applied to TCR pairs. A later analysis estimated false discovery rates by permuting HLA or CMV assignments 20 times. In a later analysis, co-occurring TCRs were grouped using DBSCAN, with TCRdist sequence similarity added in when clustering inside HLA-allele-positive subsets. Repertoires with fewer than 30,000 or more than 120,000 public chains, plus five repertoires with anomalous nucleotide sharing, were excluded from co-occurrence clustering. TCRdb took this table from immuneACCESS and kept in-frame rearrangements with V and J called. Such tables lack part of the clones; where checked against another copy, unresolved V genes explain under half of the gap, and the rest is unexplained. The V and J calls and the clone size are those of that table, but D and trimming were determined from the DNA. Counted in this sample were around 150,000 clones; approximately 80% of them appeared once. The top ten constitute about 10% of the sample.

The data stem from a study of cytomegalovirus exposure and HLA in healthy donors (dated by TCRdb to the late 2010s). For the study in its entirety: An earlier analysis of 587 of the donors reported about 290 Gb of sequence data and approximately 110 million unique TCR beta sequences from 150 million to 200 million T cells. Roughly 300 gigabases of sequencing data and approximately 85 million unique TCR sequences were included in an early release covering around 650 HLA-typed donors. Among the roughly 400 genotyped donors, around 81% belonged to the genetic ancestry cluster associated with self-reported Caucasian donors. The study aimed to test whether signatures of past pathogen exposure could be identified by cataloging public T cell receptors. Using immunosequencing, the study profiled T cell repertoires from fewer than 850 subjects and related those repertoires to cytomegalovirus serostatus. Besides the first cohort of hundreds of subjects, a separate validation cohort made up of 95 to 150 different subjects was used. To predict cytomegalovirus infection status, the study combined high-throughput TCR immunosequencing, statistical association of individual TCRs with disease status, and machine learning. A later analysis re-examined previously published TCR beta repertoires from more than 650 donors and added high-resolution HLA genotyping to investigate patterns of TCR occurrence. The later analysis used no new phenotypic data to find candidate immune exposures, relying instead on TCR beta sequences and their occurrence across donors. An earlier analysis of 587 of the donors applied high-throughput TCR beta sequencing to assess whether each TCR beta V gene segment acted as functional or pseudogenic. Donor age, sex, ethnicity and CMV serostatus were collected together with the repertoire data. Genome-wide SNP genotypes for about 55% of the 666 donors were used in a later genetic analysis, which treated that subset as a discovery cohort. Every discovery cohort repertoire had been produced on one sequencing platform. Class I and class II HLA loci were covered by the typing at four-digit resolution. Typing coverage differed by locus: A, B, C, DRB1 and DQB1 were typed in roughly 620-640 donors, DQA1 in 522, DPA1 in some 610, and DPB1 in 472. A few DR-DQ haplotypes were handled as single units for association and clustering because linkage in the cohort was strong. Among under 450 genotyped donors of the cohort, an average of roughly 240,000 unique TCR beta nucleotide sequences were sequenced per donor, roughly 20% of them non-productive. Here is what the overall study found, with its caveats: HLA typing was unavailable for some donors at each locus, so association tests used only the typed subset. The cohort was sequenced for TCR beta chains only, and without alpha or paired-chain data the features that could be detected were limited. The presence/absence analyses assumed that sequencing depth was roughly uniform across donors, and that assumption may not be true. A further reported finding was that TCR beta sequences accurately predicted the HLA-A and HLA-B alleles for most subjects in the first cohort. According to a later analysis, most CMV-associated TCR beta chains appeared to be HLA-restricted, and the HLA associations seemed to be driven largely by CMV exposure. In a later genetic analysis, a missense DCLRE1C variant was associated with V-gene and J-gene trimming of TCR beta chains, and the association was replicated in an independent cohort. The classifier was reported to diagnose cytomegalovirus status with high specificity and sensitivity in both the original and validation cohorts. A cluster of highly shared sequence variants was judged likely to be a technical artifact of the sequencing pipeline. Linkage disequilibrium might explain the correlated functional status among segregating V segments, but an unknown experimental factor could not be excluded. According to a later genetic analysis, donors in an Asian-associated ancestry cluster had fewer N-insertions in productive TCRs than the approximately 650-donor mean. In a later analysis, TCR association rates were found to vary across HLA loci, with the most associated TCRs seen for DRB1 alleles and the fewest for HLA-C alleles. In vitro tests confirmed that a few of the cytomegalovirus-associated TCR beta chains recognize cytomegalovirus antigens. Because counts were too low, some 17 rarely observed V segments, including chromosome 9 orphons, were left out of the earlier analysis of some 600 of the donors. A later analysis found that HLA-associated TCR beta chains were more clonally expanded and had lower generation probabilities than equally common non-associated chains. In an earlier analysis of a few hundred of the donors, most TCR beta V segments were observed in productive rearrangements about 90% or about 30% of the time, broadly matching IMGT annotations. Across donors, most TCR sequences were observed very rarely, whereas some public TCRs were present in many individuals. A later analysis associated about 17,000 TCR beta sequences with specific HLA alleles at a false discovery rate of 0.05. According to a later analysis, parvovirus B19, influenza, CMV and Epstein-Barr virus appeared linked to several top co-occurrence clusters. The study gave a list of 150 to 200 TCR beta chains associated with cytomegalovirus. According to the authors, the approach could potentially be generalized to other disease states and immunological phenotypes. Strong co-occurrence of HLA alleles, especially DR and DQ, made assigning TCR associations to individual alleles difficult. Immune exposure information for the cohort was limited to CMV serostatus.

The cohort comprised 670 or so healthy bone marrow donors. At the time of sampling, every cohort member was nominally healthy, though immune exposures that went unrecorded were likely present. The donor was CMV seropositive and was included in the group of 250 to 300 seropositive cohort members. A peripheral blood sample was collected from each donor, and TCR beta sequencing was performed on peripheral blood mononuclear cells. Genomic DNA was extracted from the blood cell samples with the Qiagen DNeasy Blood Extraction Kit. The sequenced sample was PBMCs. The TCR sequence derives from a man aged 45-60 years in good health and CMV-seropositive.

The DNA sequence is TGTGCCAGCAGCTACTGGGGCGCTACCGGGGAGCTGTTTTTT. It codes for CASSYWGATGELFF. Here the chain combines TRBV11-3 and TRBJ2-2, and TRBD1 may be the D gene, going by 5 matching bases. Including cysteine and phenylalanine, the CDR3 has 14 amino acids. The entry retains the CDR3 DNA only, 42 bases that are in frame from base 1. CDR1 and CDR2 are drawn from the germline V gene: SGHNT, YENEEA. Trimming takes 4 bases from V and 5 bases from J, and the germline ends sit 11 bases apart.